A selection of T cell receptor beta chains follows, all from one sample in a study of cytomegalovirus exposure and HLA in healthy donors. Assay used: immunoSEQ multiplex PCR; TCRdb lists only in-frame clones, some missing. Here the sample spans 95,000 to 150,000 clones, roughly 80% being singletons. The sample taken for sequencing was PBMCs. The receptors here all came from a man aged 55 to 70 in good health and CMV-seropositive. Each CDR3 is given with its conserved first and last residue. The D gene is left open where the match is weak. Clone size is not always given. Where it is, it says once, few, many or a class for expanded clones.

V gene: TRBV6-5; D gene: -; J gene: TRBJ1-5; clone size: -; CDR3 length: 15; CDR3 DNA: TGTGCCAGCAGCGACCAACCGGGGGGGCTTGAGCCCCAGCATTTT; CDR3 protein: CASSDQPGGLEPQHF
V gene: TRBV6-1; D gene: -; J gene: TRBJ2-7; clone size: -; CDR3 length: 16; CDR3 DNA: TGTGCCAGCAGTGAAGCGATACAGGGTTCAGCCTACGAGCAGTACTTC; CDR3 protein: CASSEAIQGSAYEQYF
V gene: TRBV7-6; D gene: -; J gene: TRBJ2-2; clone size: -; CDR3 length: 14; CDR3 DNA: TGTGCCAGCAGACGCGAATCGAACACCGGGGAGCTGTTTTTT; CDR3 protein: CASRRESNTGELFF
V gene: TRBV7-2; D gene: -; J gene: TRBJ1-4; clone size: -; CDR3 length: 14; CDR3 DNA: TGTGCCAGCAGCTCGCCGCGGGCTCGGGAAAAACTGTTTTTT; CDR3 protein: CASSSPRAREKLFF
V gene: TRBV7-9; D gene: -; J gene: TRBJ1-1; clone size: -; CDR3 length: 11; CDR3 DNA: TGTGCCAGCGACGGGGGGACTGAAGCTTTCTTT; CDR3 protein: CASDGGTEAFF
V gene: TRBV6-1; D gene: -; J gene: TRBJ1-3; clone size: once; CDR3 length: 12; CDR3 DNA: TGTGCCAGCATGCCAGGGGGAAACACCATATATTTT; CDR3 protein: CASMPGGNTIYF
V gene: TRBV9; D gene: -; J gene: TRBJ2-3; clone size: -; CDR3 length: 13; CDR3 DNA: TGTGCCAGCAAACCGGGGACTACAGATACGCAGTATTTT; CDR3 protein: CASKPGTTDTQYF
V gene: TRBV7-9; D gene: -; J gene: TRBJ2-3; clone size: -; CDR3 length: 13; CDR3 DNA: TGTGCCACCGACCTCGGGTGGAAAGATACGCAGTATTTT; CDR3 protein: CATDLGWKDTQYF
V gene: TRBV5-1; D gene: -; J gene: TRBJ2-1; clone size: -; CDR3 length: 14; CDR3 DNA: TGCGCCAGCAGCCCTGGACAGCCATACAATGAGCAGTTCTTC; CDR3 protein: CASSPGQPYNEQFF
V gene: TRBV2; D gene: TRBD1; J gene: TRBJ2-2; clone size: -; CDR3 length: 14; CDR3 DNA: TGTGCCAGCGGACAGGGGTTGAACACCGGGGAGCTGTTTTTT; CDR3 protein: CASGQGLNTGELFF
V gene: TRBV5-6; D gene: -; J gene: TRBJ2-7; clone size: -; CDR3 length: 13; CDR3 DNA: TGTGCCAGCACCAGGGACAAGACCTACGAGCAGTACTTC; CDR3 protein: CASTRDKTYEQYF
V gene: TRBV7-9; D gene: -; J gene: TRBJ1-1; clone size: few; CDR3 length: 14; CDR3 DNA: TGTGCCAGCAGCTTAGCGCAGGGAAACACTGAAGCTTTCTTT; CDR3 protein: CASSLAQGNTEAFF
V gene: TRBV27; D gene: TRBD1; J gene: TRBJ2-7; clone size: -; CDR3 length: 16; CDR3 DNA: TGTGCCAGCAGTTTCTCAGGACAGGGGGTTACCTACGAGCAGTACTTC; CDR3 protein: CASSFSGQGVTYEQYF
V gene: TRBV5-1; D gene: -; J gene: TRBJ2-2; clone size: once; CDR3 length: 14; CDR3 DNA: TGCGCCAGCAGCTTGGGAGTGCCCGCCGGGGAGCTGTTTTTT; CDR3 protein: CASSLGVPAGELFF
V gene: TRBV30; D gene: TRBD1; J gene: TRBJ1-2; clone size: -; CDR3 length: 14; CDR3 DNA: TGTGCCTGGAGTCCAGACAGGGGGCGGTGGGGCTACACCTTC; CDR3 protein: CAWSPDRGRWGYTF
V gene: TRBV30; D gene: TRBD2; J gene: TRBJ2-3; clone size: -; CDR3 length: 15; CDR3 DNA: TGTGCCTGCTCCATCGGCCTAGCGGGATTAGATACGCAGTATTTT; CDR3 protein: CACSIGLAGLDTQYF
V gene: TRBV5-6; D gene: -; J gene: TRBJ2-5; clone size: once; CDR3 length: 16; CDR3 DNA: TGTGCCAGCAGCCGCATTTCCGGGACTCGAGGCGGGACCCAGTACTTC; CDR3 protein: CASSRISGTRGGTQYF
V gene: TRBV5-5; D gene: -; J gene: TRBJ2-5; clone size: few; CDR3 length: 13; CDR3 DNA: TGTGCCAGCAGCGAACATCCGCGGGAGACCCAGTACTTC; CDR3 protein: CASSEHPRETQYF
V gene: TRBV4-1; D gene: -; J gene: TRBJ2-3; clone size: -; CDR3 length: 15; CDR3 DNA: TGCGCCAGCAGCCAGTTCGGGCGGGACACAGATACGCAGTATTTT; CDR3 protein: CASSQFGRDTDTQYF
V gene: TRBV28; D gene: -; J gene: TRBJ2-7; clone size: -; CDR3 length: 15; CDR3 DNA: TGTGCCAGCAGCCCGGCAGGGCAGACCCTCTACGAGCAGTACTTC; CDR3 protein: CASSPAGQTLYEQYF
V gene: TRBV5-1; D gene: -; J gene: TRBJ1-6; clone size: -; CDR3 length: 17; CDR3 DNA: TGCGCCAGCAGCCTCTTCTCCCGGAGCTCCTATAATTCACCCCTCCACTTT; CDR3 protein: CASSLFSRSSYNSPLHF
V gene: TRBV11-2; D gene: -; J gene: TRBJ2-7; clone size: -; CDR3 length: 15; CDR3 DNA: TGTGCCAGCAGCTTAGGCGGTAGTCTCTCCGGCGAGCAGTACTTC; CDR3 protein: CASSLGGSLSGEQYF
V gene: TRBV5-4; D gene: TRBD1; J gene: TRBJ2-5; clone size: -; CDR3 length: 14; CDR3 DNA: TGTGCCAGCAGCTTGGCGGACAGGGCAGAGACCCAGTACTTC; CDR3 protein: CASSLADRAETQYF
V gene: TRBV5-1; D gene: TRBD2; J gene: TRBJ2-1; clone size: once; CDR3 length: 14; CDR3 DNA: TGCGCCAGCAGCTTGGGGACTAGTTACAATGAGCAGTTCTTC; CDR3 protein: CASSLGTSYNEQFF
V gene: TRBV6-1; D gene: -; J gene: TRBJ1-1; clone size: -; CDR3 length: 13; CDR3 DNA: TGTGCCAGCAGTCAATCGGGGAGGACCCAAGCTTTCTTT; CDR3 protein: CASSQSGRTQAFF
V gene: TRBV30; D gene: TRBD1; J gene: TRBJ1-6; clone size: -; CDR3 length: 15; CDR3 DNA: TGTGCCTGGAGTAGGGGACAGGGGGCGAATTCACCCCTCCACTTT; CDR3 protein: CAWSRGQGANSPLHF
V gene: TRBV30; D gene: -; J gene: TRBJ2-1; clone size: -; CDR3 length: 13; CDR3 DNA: TGTGCCTGGCGGCGGGGAACCTACAATGAGCAGTTCTTC; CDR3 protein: CAWRRGTYNEQFF
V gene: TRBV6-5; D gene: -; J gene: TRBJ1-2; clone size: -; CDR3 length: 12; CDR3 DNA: TGTGCCAGCAGTTACTCGGGGGGAGGCTACACCTTC; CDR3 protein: CASSYSGGGYTF
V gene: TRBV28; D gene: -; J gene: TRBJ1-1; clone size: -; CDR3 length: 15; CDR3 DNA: TGTGCCAGCTACCCGGGGGTAGTGATGAACACTGAAGCTTTCTTT; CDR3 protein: CASYPGVVMNTEAFF
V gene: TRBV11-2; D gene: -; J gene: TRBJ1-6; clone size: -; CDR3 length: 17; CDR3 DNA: TGTGCCAGCAGCTTAGATCAGGGGAGCGGTTATAATTCCCCCCTCCACTTT; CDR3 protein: CASSLDQGSGYNSPLHF
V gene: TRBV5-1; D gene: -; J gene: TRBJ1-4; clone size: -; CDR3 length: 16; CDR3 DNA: TGCGCCAGCAGCTTGGGGGGGGTAGCGGACTATGAAAAACTGTTTTTT; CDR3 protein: CASSLGGVADYEKLFF
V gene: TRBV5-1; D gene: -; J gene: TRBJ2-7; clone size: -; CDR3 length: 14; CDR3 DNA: TGCGCCAGCAGCTTAAATCAGGGGGGCTACGAGCAGTACTTC; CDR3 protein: CASSLNQGGYEQYF
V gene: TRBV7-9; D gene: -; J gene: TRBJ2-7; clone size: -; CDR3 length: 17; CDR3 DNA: TGTGCCAGCAGCTTACTACAGCCGGGGGGCTCTTCCTACGAGCAGTACTTC; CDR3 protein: CASSLLQPGGSSYEQYF
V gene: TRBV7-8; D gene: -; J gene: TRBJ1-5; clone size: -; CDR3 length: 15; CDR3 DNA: TGTGCCAGCAGCTTAGCCCGGGGGGATAGGCAGCCCCAGCATTTT; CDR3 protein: CASSLARGDRQPQHF
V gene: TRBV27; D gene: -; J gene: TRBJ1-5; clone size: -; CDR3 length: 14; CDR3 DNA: TGTGCCAGCAGTTATAGAAAACCCAATCAGCCCCAGCATTTT; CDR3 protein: CASSYRKPNQPQHF
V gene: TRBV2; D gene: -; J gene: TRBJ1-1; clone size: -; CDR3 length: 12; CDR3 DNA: TGTGCCAGCAGGGACAGCAACACTGAAGCTTTCTTT; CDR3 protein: CASRDSNTEAFF
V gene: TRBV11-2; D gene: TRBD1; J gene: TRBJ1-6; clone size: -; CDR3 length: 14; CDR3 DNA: TGTGCCAGCAGCTTGACCGGGACAGCCGTTCCCCTCCACTTT; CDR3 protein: CASSLTGTAVPLHF
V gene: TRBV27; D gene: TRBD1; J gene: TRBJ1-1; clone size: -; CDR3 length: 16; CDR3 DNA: TGTGCCAGCAGTGCAAGACCGGGACAGCCCAACACTGAAGCTTTCTTT; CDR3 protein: CASSARPGQPNTEAFF
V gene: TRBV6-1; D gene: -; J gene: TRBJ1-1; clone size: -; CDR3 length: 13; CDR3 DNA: TGTGCGGGGGCCATCCGGGACGGATCTGAAGCTTTCTTT; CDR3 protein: CAGAIRDGSEAFF
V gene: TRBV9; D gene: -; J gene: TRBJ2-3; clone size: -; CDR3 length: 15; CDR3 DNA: TGTGCCAGCAGCGTAAGCGGCGCACTTCCAGATACGCAGTATTTT; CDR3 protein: CASSVSGALPDTQYF